Described below is a single T cell receptor (beta chain) sequence and its context. This sample was taken from a study of blood T cell repertoires in COVID-19. In the study overall: Material from acute and convalescent COVID-19 was sourced from the United States, Italy and Spain.

This CDR3 is built from 14 residues. Germline V gene data show CDR1 as MNHEY and CDR2 as SMNVEV (reference sequence). V was shortened by 1 base and J by 3 bases, with 4 bases between the two germline ends. Clones were sequenced by immunoSEQ multiplex PCR, and TCRdb holds only the in-frame ones, with some missing. Of 300,000 to 350,000 clones listed, around 90% are singletons. This TCR came from a woman between 18 and 29 years old with acute COVID-19. The sample was PBMCs or T cells enriched from blood (not recorded which). J is TRBJ1-6 and V is TRBV27; D remains ambiguous. CDR3 sequence (DNA): TGTGCCAGCAGTTTATTAGACTATAATTCACCCCTCCACTTT. Translating gives CASSLLDYNSPLHF.